The 20 T cell receptor beta chains in this list originate from one sample, sequenced in a study of cytomegalovirus exposure and HLA in healthy donors. PCR was performed using 60 Vbeta and 13 Jbeta primers. Profiling relied on immunoSEQ multiplex PCR, and the TCRdb table lists in-frame clones only, not all of them. The table lists tens of thousands of clones. The material sequenced was PBMCs. The receptors come from a man younger than 45 in good health and CMV-seropositive.

Note on this clone: Its ends do not fully match the called genes, so a read error is possible. As DNA, the CDR3 is TGTGCCAGCAGCGTCAGTGTTTCGGGTCGCGGGGCAGATAAGCAGTATTTT. Its translation is CASSVSVSGRGADKQYF. This sequence joins TRBV9 and TRBJ2-3; weak D call: TRBD2 (6 bases). The CDR3 consists of 17 residues. The germline V gene has CDR1 SGDLS and CDR2 YYNGEE.

The gene calls are TRBV6-4 and TRBJ2-3, with 12 bases that match TRBD2. V dropped 3 bases and J dropped 4; count of bases not matched to a gene: 2. This CDR3 comprises 15 residues. Germline V CDR1 and CDR2: MRHNA, SNTAGT. The CDR3, as DNA: TGTGCCAGCAGTGAGACTAGCGGGAGCTCAGATACGCAGTATTTT. Protein: CASSETSGSSDTQYF.

The chain joins TRBV5-4 to TRBJ2-7, with D possibly matching TRBD2 (6 bases). Germline V lookup: CDR1 SGHNT, CDR2 YYREEE (reference sequence). The CDR3 loop spans 14 amino acids. The V end was cut by 4 bases, the J end by 2 bases, with 13 bases between. CDR3 amino acids: CASSPLAKPYEQYF. The CDR3 DNA reads TGTGCCAGCAGCCCGCTAGCGAAACCCTACGAGCAGTACTTC.

V and J are TRBV15 and TRBJ1-4, with D possibly matching TRBD1 (5 bases). The germline gives CDR1 LNHNV, CDR2 YYDKDF (reference sequence). V shed 5 bases and J shed 5 bases, with 9 bases lying between them. The CDR3 runs 13 residues. Written as DNA, the CDR3 is TGTGCCACCAGCGACCGACAGAATGAAAAACTGTTTTTT. It specifies CATSDRQNEKLFF.

The chain combines TRBV2 with TRBJ2-7; 7 positions agree with TRBD1. The trim removed 2 bases at V and 2 bases at J, leaving 6 bases unmatched. The CDR3 contains 15 residues. Germline V CDR1 and CDR2: SNHLY, FYNNEI. The CDR3 spells CASSESWDSTYEQYF. CDR3 sequence (DNA): TGTGCCAGCAGTGAATCTTGGGACAGTACCTACGAGCAGTACTTC.

The chain employs TRBV7-8 and TRBJ2-3; D is unresolved. Looked up from germline, CDR1 is SGHVS and CDR2 is FQNEAQ. V gave up 5 bases and J gave up 6 bases, with 9 bases separating them. The CDR3 runs to 12 residues. The CDR3 sequence is CASSPLLDTQYF. The CDR3 nucleotides read TGTGCCAGCAGCCCCCTTCTGGATACGCAGTATTTT.

The rearrangement uses TRBV7-8 and TRBJ2-7, with 12 bases lining up with TRBD2. Germline CDR1 and CDR2: SGHVS and FQNEAQ. The V gene end was trimmed by 5 bases and the J gene end by 5 bases; junction bases not matched to a gene: 10. This CDR3 contains 16 residues. CDR3 protein: CASSPSGTSGRNEQYF. In nucleotides, the CDR3 is TGTGCCAGCAGCCCCTCCGGGACTAGCGGGCGTAACGAGCAGTACTTC.

The chain uses TRBV30 and TRBJ2-7; D might be TRBD1 (5 bases). Per germline, CDR1 GTSNPN and CDR2 SVGIG (reference sequence). The CDR3 consists of 14 residues. V lost 2 bases to trimming and J lost 4 bases, with 15 bases between them. CDR3 protein: CAWSRDSRLYEQYF. The CDR3, as DNA: TGTGCCTGGAGTCGTGACAGTCGATTATACGAGCAGTACTTC. Full variable domain (outside the CDR3, taken from reference TRBV30 and TRBJ2-7): SQTIHQWPATLVQPVGSPLSLECTVEGTSNPNLYWYRQAAGRGLQLLFYSVGIGQISSEVPQNLSASRPQDRQFILSSKKLLLSDSGFYLCAWSRDSRLYEQYFGPGTRLTVT.

The gene calls are TRBV5-4 and TRBJ2-1; 9 positions agree with TRBD2. Germline-derived CDR1 and CDR2 are SGHNT and YYREEE (reference sequence). Unmatched junction bases numbered 7, after V lost 0 bases and J lost 6 bases. The CDR3 consists of 16 residues. CDR3 region: CASSLAGGGVPNEQFF. The CDR3 DNA reads TGTGCCAGCAGCTTGGCCGGCGGGGGGGTCCCCAATGAGCAGTTCTTC.

CDR3 loop: CASGLDSYNEQFF. In DNA form, the CDR3 reads TGTGCCAGTGGACTAGACTCCTACAATGAGCAGTTCTTC. J is TRBJ2-1 and V is TRBV19; TRBD2 matches at 7 bases. This CDR3 has 13 amino acids. J gave up 0 bases and V 8 bases, and 1 base lay outside the gene matches. Germline V gene data show CDR1 as LNHDA and CDR2 as SQIVND (reference sequence).

The chain has TRBV30 and TRBJ2-7; D uncertain. CDR1 is GTSNPN and CDR2 is SVGIG in the germline V gene (reference sequence). V gave up 0 bases and J gave up 1 base, with 4 bases separating them. The CDR3 consists of 12 residues. The CDR3 spells CAWSVLSYEQYF. The CDR3 region has the DNA TGTGCCTGGAGTGTACTGTCCTACGAGCAGTACTTC. The variable domain in full, with the rest retrieved from reference TRBV30 and TRBJ2-7, is SQTIHQWPATLVQPVGSPLSLECTVEGTSNPNLYWYRQAAGRGLQLLFYSVGIGQISSEVPQNLSASRPQDRQFILSSKKLLLSDSGFYLCAWSVLSYEQYFGPGTRLTVT.

This sequence joins TRBV6-5 and TRBJ2-1, with 8 bases aligning to TRBD2. Germline V gives CDR1 MNHEY, CDR2 SVGAGI. This CDR3 comprises 16 residues. V gave up 0 bases and J gave up 5 bases; unmatched junction bases: 6. The CDR3 coding sequence is TGTGCCAGCAGTTACTCGGGCCTCGGGAGGGACAATGAGCAGTTCTTC. Translated: CASSYSGLGRDNEQFF.

The V call is TRBV11-2, the J call TRBJ1-2, with TRBD1 identical over 7 bases. The CDR3 is made up of 15 amino acids. The J segment lost 6 bases and the V segment lost 5 bases, leaving 12 bases of the junction unmatched. The germline V gene encodes CDR1 SGHAT and CDR2 FQNNGV. As DNA, the CDR3 is TGTGCCAGCAGCATTACTGGACAGGCGACGGATGGCTACACCTTC. It encodes CASSITGQATDGYTF.

The genes are TRBV30 and TRBJ2-3; 11 bases are shared with TRBD2. This CDR3 spans 15 amino acids. Germline CDR1 and CDR2: GTSNPN and SVGIG (reference sequence). V lost 8 bases, J lost 2 bases, and 9 bases stayed unmatched. CDR3 DNA sequence: TGTGCCCTGACGACTAGCGGGAAAGTCACAGATACGCAGTATTTT. It yields the protein CALTTSGKVTDTQYF.

The chain is built from TRBV5-4 and TRBJ2-1, with 10 positions matching TRBD1. Germline V gene lookup returns CDR1 SGHNT and CDR2 YYREEE (reference sequence). V shed 4 bases and J 2 bases; nucleotides not matched to a gene: 6. The CDR3 is 16 amino acids. As DNA, the CDR3 is TGTGCCAGCAGCCCCGGACAGGGGGTAGCCTACAATGAGCAGTTCTTC. Amino acids: CASSPGQGVAYNEQFF. The variable domain in full, completed from reference TRBV5-4 and TRBJ2-1, reads ETGVTQSPTHLIKTRGQQVTLRCSSQSGHNTVSWYQQALGQGPQFIFQYYREEENGRGNFPPRFSGLQFPNYSSELNVNALELDDSALYLCASSPGQGVAYNEQFFGPGTRLTVL.

The gene calls are TRBV6-1 and TRBJ1-2, with 7 bases fitting TRBD1. Losses at the gene ends were 6 bases for V and 7 bases for J; bases not matched to a gene: 8. The CDR3 is made up of 13 amino acids. CDR1 is MNHNS, CDR2 SASEGT, per germline. The DNA for the CDR3 is TGTGCCAGCAGACCGACAGGGAAGGGTGGCTACACCTTC. It codes for CASRPTGKGGYTF.

The rearrangement uses TRBV30 and TRBJ2-1, with 9 bases fitting TRBD2. CDR3 size: 15 residues. Germline CDR1 is GTSNPN and CDR2 is SVGIG (reference sequence). V was pared by 8 bases and J by 4 bases, with 12 bases of the junction left unmatched. CDR3 nucleotide sequence: TGTGCCGGGAATCCAGCGGGGGGCCTATACAATGAGCAGTTCTTC. Translated, it gives CAGNPAGGLYNEQFF. The full variable domain, rest sourced from reference TRBV30 and TRBJ2-1, is SQTIHQWPATLVQPVGSPLSLECTVEGTSNPNLYWYRQAAGRGLQLLFYSVGIGQISSEVPQNLSASRPQDRQFILSSKKLLLSDSGFYLCAGNPAGGLYNEQFFGPGTRLTVL.

The chain recombines TRBV30 with TRBJ2-7; perhaps TRBD2 as D (5 bases). Trimming pared 2 bases from V and 2 bases from J, leaving 7 bases between. This CDR3 has 12 residues. CDR1 is GTSNPN and CDR2 is SVGIG in the germline V gene (reference sequence). In nucleotides, the CDR3 is TGTGCCTGGAGTCGGGGAACCTACGAGCAGTACTTC. Its protein product is CAWSRGTYEQYF.

Comment on this clone: One end of the junction fails to match germline, which may point to a read error. The sample carries other DNA sequences with the same CDR3. The chain is built from TRBV2 and TRBJ1-6, with a tentative D call TRBD1 (5 bases). The CDR3 consists of 11 residues. Germline V CDR1 and CDR2: SNHLY, FYNNEI. CDR3 nucleotide sequence: TGTGCCAGCACCAGGGATTCACCCCTACACTTT. This gives the protein CASTRDSPLHF.

V usage is TRBV7-2 and J usage is TRBJ2-5; D perhaps matches TRBD1 (6 bases). Germline V CDR1 and CDR2: SGHTA, FQGNSA. The CDR3 spans 13 residues. Trimming shortened V by 5 bases and J by 3 bases, and 10 bases separated the two germline ends. The CDR3 sequence is CASSNYREETQYF. DNA for the CDR3: TGTGCCAGCAGCAACTACAGGGAAGAGACCCAGTACTTC.